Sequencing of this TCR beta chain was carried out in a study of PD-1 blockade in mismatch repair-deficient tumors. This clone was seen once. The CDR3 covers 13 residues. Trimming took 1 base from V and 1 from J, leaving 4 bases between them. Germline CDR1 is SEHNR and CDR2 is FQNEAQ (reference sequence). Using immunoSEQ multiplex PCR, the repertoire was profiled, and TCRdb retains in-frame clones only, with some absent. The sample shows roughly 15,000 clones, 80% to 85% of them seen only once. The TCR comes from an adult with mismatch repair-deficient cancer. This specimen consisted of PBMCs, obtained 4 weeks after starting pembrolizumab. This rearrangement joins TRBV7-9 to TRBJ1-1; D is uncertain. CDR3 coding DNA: TGTGCCAGCAGCTTAGATCGGAACACTGAAGCTTTCTTT. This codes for CASSLDRNTEAFF.